This is a list of T cell receptor beta chains from one sample in a study of blood T cell repertoires in COVID-19. The protocol was immunoSEQ multiplex PCR, while the TCRdb copy is restricted to in-frame clones and leaves out a portion. The sample lists 150,000 to 200,000 clones; about 88% were seen once. Sequencing used peripheral blood. The receptors derive from a man younger than 35 who had recovered from COVID-19. CDR3s include the opening cysteine and the closing phenylalanine or tryptophan.

len,v_gene,j_gene,CDR3aa
15,TRBV19,TRBJ2-7,CASSILAGRSYEQYF
16,TRBV30,TRBJ1-3,CAWSVPRLISGNTIYF
15,TRBV2,TRBJ1-1,CASSERERGRTEAFF
16,TRBV28,TRBJ1-5,CASSLWGTGLFQPQHF
16,TRBV7-9,TRBJ2-1,CASSPYGIGGGDEQFF
18,TRBV5-8,TRBJ2-3,CASSLADGLAGNSDTQYF
14,TRBV5-5,TRBJ2-4,CASSLQGESNIQYF
16,TRBV19,TRBJ2-7,CASSSTSGSFSSEQYF
16,TRBV5-1,TRBJ2-2,CASSQTGLSNTGELFF
16,TRBV7-2,TRBJ2-2,CASSLHGSANTGELFF
14,TRBV10-3,TRBJ1-6,CAIRGDIYNSPLHF
17,TRBV7-8,TRBJ1-6,CASSSRDSRPVVSPLHF
13,TRBV6-6,TRBJ1-1,CASSRPGQAGAFF
14,TRBV30,TRBJ1-5,CAWSAAGAGQPQHF
18,TRBV5-1,TRBJ2-2,CASSVGTSGYANTGELFF
14,TRBV6-4,TRBJ1-1,CASREGQTNTEAFF
13,TRBV2,TRBJ2-7,CASRGRTVSEQYF
15,TRBV2,TRBJ2-7,CASSVNSGPSYEQYF
15,TRBV3-1/TRBV3-2,TRBJ1-4,CASSQDEIRGGKLFF
14,TRBV2,TRBJ1-5,CASSDRRADQPQHF
17,TRBV11-2,TRBJ2-1,CASSNGGGAAWRNEQFF
17,TRBV18,TRBJ1-3,CASSTTPGQTSGNTIYF
15,TRBV5-8,TRBJ2-7,CASSLALGLSYEQYF
14,TRBV3-1/TRBV3-2,TRBJ2-5,CASSHYRDRETQYF
13,TRBV6-5,TRBJ1-2,CASSRTGSGGYTF
15,TRBV4-3,TRBJ2-3,CASSQVQGITDTQYF
14,TRBV6-5,TRBJ2-7,CASSYNRGTNEQYF
15,TRBV7-2,TRBJ2-6,CASSPQFSGANVLTF
17,TRBV27,TRBJ2-1,CASSLSATSASGNEQFF
13,TRBV29-1,TRBJ2-7,CSARAGASYEQYF
15,TRBV7-2,TRBJ1-5,CASSLGQSSNQPQHF
14,TRBV9,TRBJ2-5,CASSVDRGGETQYF
15,TRBV9,TRBJ2-7,CASSPLREGNYEQYF
16,TRBV5-1,TRBJ2-3,CASSLERLTGTDTQYF
15,TRBV7-9,TRBJ1-4,CASSLSRQGSEKLFF
14,TRBV5-6,TRBJ2-2,CASSRGQAPGELFF
16,TRBV29-1,TRBJ2-7,CSVEAASGSAAYEQYF
14,TRBV29-1,TRBJ2-5,CSGTGQGAQETQYF
14,TRBV2,TRBJ2-7,CASSTTGTGGDQYF
13,TRBV21-1,TRBJ2-4,CASSSRAKNIQYF
15,TRBV15,TRBJ2-7,CATSRWTGISDEQYF
14,TRBV5-1,TRBJ2-7,CASSLGARGDEQYF
12,TRBV6-2/TRBV6-3,TRBJ1-1,CASSWVGAGAFF
16,TRBV5-6,TRBJ1-3,CASSPFSGHSGNTIYF
15,TRBV19,TRBJ2-7,CASSDTSGSSYEQYF
14,TRBV4-3,TRBJ2-7,CASSQDRQSYEQYF
17,TRBV5-4,TRBJ2-7,CASSPGLAGVESYEQYF
14,TRBV6-5,TRBJ1-2,CASSPQGSRYGYTF
15,TRBV6-4,TRBJ2-2,CASSDSGENTGELFF
15,TRBV6-2/TRBV6-3,TRBJ2-2,CASSPWAGSTGELFF
15,TRBV3-1/TRBV3-2,TRBJ2-2,CASSQGSGGAGELFF
14,TRBV10-3,TRBJ1-6,CAISEWGSDSPLHF
15,TRBV5-1,TRBJ2-2,CASSGSGGPAGELFF
15,TRBV4-1,TRBJ1-5,CASSGGGYSNQPQHF
13,TRBV6-5,TRBJ1-5,CASRPRTGQPQHF
14,TRBV28,TRBJ2-1,CASSLPTTGSEQFF
15,TRBV9,TRBJ2-1,CASSQREGSYNEQFF
16,TRBV7-2,TRBJ2-1,CASSLQPASGYNEQFF
18,TRBV6-2/TRBV6-3,TRBJ2-7,CASSYSGTGQMRTYEQYF
15,TRBV4-1,TRBJ1-5,CASSQDGQPNQPQHF